This TCR beta chain was sequenced for a study of T cell responses to AZD1222 COVID-19 vaccine. The V end was cut by 2 bases, the J end by 6 bases, with 11 bases between. This CDR3 region has 14 residues. Method: immunoSEQ multiplex PCR; TCRdb's copy keeps in-frame clones and lacks some. Of roughly 99,000 clones in the sample, about 89% were seen once. A word on this clone: Antigen: not known.

The study, taken as a whole, reports: The study identified only six AZD1222 recipients as seropositive at baseline. It was only after the peak T cell response that any repertoires were sampled. When two AZD1222 doses had been given, Spike-specific TCR breadth and depth rose.

The sequence derives from an adult who received the AZD1222 COVID-19 vaccine. Source: peripheral blood, taken 28 days after the second AZD1222 dose. The chain carries TRBV23-1 and TRBJ1-5, with D maybe TRBD1 (5 bases). Being an ORF, TRBV23-1 has a function that is uncertain. CDR3 DNA: TGCGCCAGCAGTCAAGTTGGGACCCCTCAGCCCCAGCATTTT. Protein product: CASSQVGTPQPQHF.